These T cell receptor beta chains were read from a single sample in a study of blood T cell repertoires in COVID-19. Some clones are missing from TCRdb's copy, which holds only in-frame ones; the method was immunoSEQ multiplex PCR. Of about 24,000 clones listed, 70% to 90% are singletons. The sequenced sample consisted of peripheral blood. Receptors originate from a man aged 65 to 79 with acute or convalescent COVID-19. Both conserved end residues are part of each CDR3. D genes are given only for firm matches. Clone size is stated in some rows and not others, as once, few, many or a class when expanded.

len	abundance	v_gene	d_gene	j_gene	CDR3aa	CDR3nt
13	-	TRBV6-1	TRBD1	TRBJ1-6	CASSEGQGLGLHF	TGTGCCAGCAGTGAAGGACAGGGTCTTGGCCTCCACTTT
14	-	TRBV18	TRBD1	TRBJ2-5	CASSPSGGQETQYF	TGTGCCAGCTCACCGTCAGGGGGACAAGAGACCCAGTACTTC
12	-	TRBV11-2	TRBD2	TRBJ2-5	CAGQREEETQYF	TGTGCCGGACAGCGGGAGGAAGAGACCCAGTACTTC
14	-	TRBV28	-	TRBJ1-1	CASSTQGGSTEAFF	TGTGCCAGCAGTACGCAGGGCGGAAGTACTGAAGCTTTCTTT
13	once	TRBV30	-	TRBJ1-5	CAWRGGEDQPQHF	TGTGCCTGGAGAGGGGGGGAGGATCAGCCCCAGCATTTT
15	-	TRBV14	-	TRBJ1-4	CASSQAGTPNEKLFF	TGTGCCAGCAGCCAAGCCGGGACTCCAAATGAAAAACTGTTTTTT
17	-	TRBV7-9	-	TRBJ2-7	CASSLALGGQGAYEQYF	TGTGCCAGCAGCTTAGCGCTCGGGGGGCAGGGGGCTTACGAGCAGTACTTC
13	few	TRBV19	TRBD2	TRBJ2-5	CASSTGLGGTQYF	TGTGCCAGTAGTACGGGACTAGGGGGGACCCAGTACTTC
14	once	TRBV6-1	-	TRBJ1-4	CASSEPGRNEKLFF	TGTGCCAGCAGTGAACCAGGGAGGAATGAAAAACTGTTTTTT
15	-	TRBV15	-	TRBJ2-4	CATSRDLEATAIQYF	TGTGCCACCAGCAGAGATCTGGAGGCCACGGCCATTCAGTACTTC
13	-	TRBV15	-	TRBJ2-3	CATSSPPADTQYF	TGTGCCACCAGCAGTCCTCCTGCAGATACGCAGTATTTT
15	-	TRBV19	-	TRBJ1-2	CASSLRGAGWNGYTF	TGTGCCAGTAGTCTACGAGGCGCAGGGTGGAATGGCTACACCTTC
12	once	TRBV5-6	-	TRBJ2-7	CASSFQGHEQYF	TGTGCCAGCAGCTTTCAGGGGCACGAGCAGTACTTC
13	-	TRBV10-3	-	TRBJ1-2	CAITGQQGHGYTF	TGTGCCATCACCGGCCAGCAGGGCCATGGCTACACCTTC
13	-	TRBV5-5	-	TRBJ2-1	CASSLGSKTEQFF	TGTGCCAGCAGCTTGGGATCGAAAACAGAGCAGTTCTTC
13	-	TRBV28	-	TRBJ1-1	CASSLDRRFGAFF	TGTGCCAGCAGTCTCGACAGGCGGTTTGGGGCTTTCTTT
15	-	TRBV29-1	-	TRBJ2-1	CSVGRAGGSYNEQFF	TGCAGCGTTGGGAGGGCAGGGGGCTCCTACAATGAGCAGTTCTTC
12	-	TRBV29-1	TRBD1	TRBJ1-4	CSVQGTNEKLFF	TGCAGCGTACAGGGGACTAATGAAAAACTGTTTTTT
13	-	TRBV12-3/TRBV12-4	-	TRBJ1-1	CASSTNRNTEAFF	TGTGCCAGCAGTACAAACAGGAACACTGAAGCTTTCTTT
16	-	TRBV28	TRBD2	TRBJ2-5	CASSSPREGIQETQYF	TGTGCCAGCAGTTCCCCCAGGGAGGGAATCCAAGAGACCCAGTACTTC
14	-	TRBV5-1	-	TRBJ2-1	CASSLSSAGNEQFF	TGCGCCAGCAGCTTATCTAGCGCCGGCAATGAGCAGTTCTTC
14	-	TRBV28	TRBD2	TRBJ2-1	CASSFGGSRYEQFF	TGTGCCAGCAGTTTCGGCGGGAGTAGGTATGAGCAGTTCTTC
16	-	TRBV28	TRBD2	TRBJ2-2	CASSRPSGRGAGELFF	TGTGCCAGCAGCCGACCTAGCGGGAGGGGGGCCGGGGAGCTGTTTTTT
16	-	TRBV19	TRBD1	TRBJ2-5	CASSISLDRVFETQYF	TGTGCCAGTAGTATCTCTCTGGACAGGGTATTCGAGACCCAGTACTTC
15	-	TRBV24-1	TRBD1	TRBJ1-4	CATSDTGTGNEKLFF	TGTGCCACCAGTGATACCGGGACAGGTAATGAAAAACTGTTTTTT
13	-	TRBV3-1/TRBV3-2	-	TRBJ2-7	CASSQGESYEQYF	TGTGCCAGCAGCCAAGGGGAGAGCTACGAGCAGTACTTC
13	-	TRBV2	-	TRBJ1-1	CASSEFRNTEAFF	TGTGCCAGCAGTGAGTTTCGGAACACTGAAGCTTTCTTT
18	-	TRBV7-9	TRBD2	TRBJ2-7	CASSGWGLAGAHSYEQYF	TGTGCCAGCAGTGGTTGGGGACTAGCGGGCGCCCATTCCTACGAGCAGTACTTC
17	-	TRBV10-3	TRBD2	TRBJ2-3	CAISDLGASGNGDTQYF	TGTGCCATCAGTGACCTCGGGGCTAGCGGGAACGGAGATACGCAGTATTTT
13	few	TRBV2	-	TRBJ1-2	CASSPGRDYGYTF	TGTGCCAGCAGCCCGGGGAGGGACTATGGCTACACCTTC
14	-	TRBV19	TRBD2	TRBJ2-5	CASSRLAGEETQYF	TGTGCCAGTAGTAGACTAGCGGGGGAGGAGACCCAGTACTTC
15	-	TRBV5-1	TRBD1	TRBJ1-1	CASSSVPGQGLKAFF	TGCGCCAGCAGCTCCGTCCCGGGACAGGGACTAAAAGCTTTCTTT
16	few	TRBV6-1	-	TRBJ1-5	CASSEIPGGRNQPQHF	TGTGCCAGCAGTGAAATACCGGGGGGACGAAATCAGCCCCAGCATTTT
16	-	TRBV11-2	TRBD2	TRBJ2-7	CASSKLGTSRAYEQYF	TGTGCCAGCAGCAAGCTTGGGACTAGCAGGGCCTACGAGCAGTACTTC
13	once	TRBV28	-	TRBJ2-7	CASTKGVGYEQYF	TGTGCCAGCACAAAGGGGGTAGGCTACGAGCAGTACTTC
13	-	TRBV6-6	TRBD1	TRBJ1-2	CASSGPGGQGYTF	TGTGCCAGCAGTGGACCAGGGGGCCAAGGCTACACCTTC
18	-	TRBV10-3	TRBD2	TRBJ2-1	CAIRAGTSGLYSYNEQFF	TGTGCCATCAGAGCCGGGACTAGCGGATTATACTCCTACAATGAGCAGTTCTTC
16	-	TRBV7-6	TRBD2	TRBJ2-1	CASSSPWSGGGSEQFF	TGTGCCAGCAGCTCGCCCTGGAGCGGGGGGGGGTCGGAGCAGTTCTTC
15	-	TRBV7-3	-	TRBJ2-1	CASSLNAGAYNEQFF	TGTGCCAGCAGCTTAAATGCCGGGGCCTACAATGAGCAGTTCTTC
17	-	TRBV5-1	TRBD2	TRBJ2-3	CASSRGLAGGPGDTQYF	TGCGCCAGCAGCAGGGGACTAGCGGGAGGGCCCGGGGATACGCAGTATTTT
15	medium-sized	TRBV19	TRBD1	TRBJ2-5	CASSPFGQGQETQYF	TGTGCCAGTAGTCCCTTCGGACAGGGGCAAGAGACCCAGTACTTC